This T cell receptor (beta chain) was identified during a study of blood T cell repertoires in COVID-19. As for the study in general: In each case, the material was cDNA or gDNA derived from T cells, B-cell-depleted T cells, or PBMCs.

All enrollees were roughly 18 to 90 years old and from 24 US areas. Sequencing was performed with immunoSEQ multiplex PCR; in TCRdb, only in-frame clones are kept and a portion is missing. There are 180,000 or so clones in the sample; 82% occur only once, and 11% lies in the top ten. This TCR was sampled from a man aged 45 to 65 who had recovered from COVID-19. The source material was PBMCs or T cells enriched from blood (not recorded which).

CDR3: CSVSGTASNTIYF. CDR3 nucleotide sequence: TGCAGCGTTTCCGGGACAGCCTCAAACACCATATATTTT. The rearrangement uses TRBV29-1 and TRBJ1-3; the match to TRBD1 covers 7 bases. The CDR3 consists of 13 residues. V shed 5 bases, J shed 6 bases, and the junction held 7 bases outside the gene matches. Germline loops: CDR1 SQVTM, CDR2 ANQGSEA.